This T cell receptor beta chain was captured in a study of OX40 agonist ivuxolimab in advanced cancers. In regard to this clone: The target antigen is unknown.

Researchers took blood at baseline, on cycle 4 day 1, and on cycle 7 day 1. Study-level results: CD4+ and CD8+ T cells in blood underwent clonal expansion by week 6 at 0.1 to 3.0 mg/kg. Averaging showed that CD8+ T cells had more expanded clones than CD4+ did. Antigen specificity of clonally expanded peripheral T cells was not established.

Sequencing was performed with immunoSEQ multiplex PCR; in TCRdb, only in-frame clones are kept and a portion is missing. Here the sample spans approximately 80,000 clones, roughly 89% being singletons. Germline CDR1 is MNHEY and CDR2 is SVGAGI. V trimming: 5 bases; J trimming: 9 bases; junction bases outside the gene matches: 10. The CDR3 is 15 amino acids. The source of this sequence is an adult with an advanced solid tumor such as melanoma, head and neck, liver or kidney cancer. The specimen was CD4+ or CD8+ T cells sorted from blood, collected in a trial of the OX40 agonist ivuxolimab. This chain joins TRBV6-5 and TRBJ2-1, with 10 bases matching TRBD1. The CDR3 coding sequence is TGTGCCAGCAGTGCGCACCGACAGGGGGCAAGTGAGCAGTTCTTC. Translation gives CASSAHRQGASEQFF.